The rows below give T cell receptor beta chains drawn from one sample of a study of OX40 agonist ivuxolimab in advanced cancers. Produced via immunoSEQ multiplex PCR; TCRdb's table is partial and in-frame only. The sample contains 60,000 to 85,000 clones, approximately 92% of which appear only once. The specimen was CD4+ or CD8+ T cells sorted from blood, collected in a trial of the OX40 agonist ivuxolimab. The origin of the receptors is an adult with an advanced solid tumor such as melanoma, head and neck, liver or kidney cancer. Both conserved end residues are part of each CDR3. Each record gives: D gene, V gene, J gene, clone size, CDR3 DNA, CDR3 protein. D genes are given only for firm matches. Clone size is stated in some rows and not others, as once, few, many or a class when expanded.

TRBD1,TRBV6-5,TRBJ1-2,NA,TGTGCCAGCAGAACCTGGGACAGGGATAACTATGGCTACACCTTC,CASRTWDRDNYGYTF
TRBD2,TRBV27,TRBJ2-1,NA,TGTGCCAGCAGTTTCTCCCGGGGGGGGCGAAATGAGCAGTTCTTC,CASSFSRGGRNEQFF
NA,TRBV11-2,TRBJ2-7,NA,TGTGCCAGCAGCTCGCAGGGGACCTACGAGCAGTACTTC,CASSSQGTYEQYF
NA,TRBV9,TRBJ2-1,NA,TGTGCCAGCAGCATTACCTACAGGGGGGGCGGCAGGAATGAGCAGTTCTTC,CASSITYRGGGRNEQFF
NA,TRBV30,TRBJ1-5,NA,TGTGCTGGGGGAGGGAGCAGCAATCAGCCCCAGCATTTT,CAGGGSSNQPQHF
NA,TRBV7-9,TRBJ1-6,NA,TGTGCCAGCAGGCCGAAGAGTCAGGGTTATGGACCCCTCCACTTT,CASRPKSQGYGPLHF
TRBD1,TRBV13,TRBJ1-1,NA,TGTGCCAGCAGCTCCCTAGGACAGGGCCGCACTTTTGGTGAAGCTTTCTTT,CASSSLGQGRTFGEAFF
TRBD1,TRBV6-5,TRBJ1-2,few,TGTGCCAGCAGTCCACCACGCCCAGGGGGCTATGGCTACACCTTC,CASSPPRPGGYGYTF
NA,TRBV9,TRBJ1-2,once,TGTGCCAGCAGCGTAGAGGGACACAAGAACTATGGCTACACCTTC,CASSVEGHKNYGYTF
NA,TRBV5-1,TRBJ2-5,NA,TGCGCCAGTGTAGATAGGGGGGGCCTCGGGGAGACCCAGTACTTC,CASVDRGGLGETQYF
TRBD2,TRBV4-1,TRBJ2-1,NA,TGCGCCAGCAGCCCTGAGCGGGGGTTTTACAATGAGCAGTTCTTC,CASSPERGFYNEQFF
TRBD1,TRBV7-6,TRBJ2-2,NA,TGTGCCAGCAGCAACCCAACAGGGGGCGCGGCCGGGGAGCTGTTTTTT,CASSNPTGGAAGELFF
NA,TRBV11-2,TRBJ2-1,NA,TGTGCCAGCAGCTTAGGAAGACAGGTTACCTACAATGAGCAGTTCTTC,CASSLGRQVTYNEQFF
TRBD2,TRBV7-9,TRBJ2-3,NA,TGTGCCAGCAGCTTAGAACTAGCGGGGCGCACAGATACGCAGTATTTT,CASSLELAGRTDTQYF
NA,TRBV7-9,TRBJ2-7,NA,TGTGCCAGCAGCCGGGGACATCCCTACGAGCAGTACTTC,CASSRGHPYEQYF
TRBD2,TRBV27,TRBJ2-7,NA,TGTGCCAGCAGTATGCAACTAGCGCTGATGGGGGAGCAGTACTTC,CASSMQLALMGEQYF
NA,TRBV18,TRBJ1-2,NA,TGTGCCAGCTCACCTTCCGGGGGGCTCTTGAATGGCTACACCTTC,CASSPSGGLLNGYTF
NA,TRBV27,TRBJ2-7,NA,TGTGCCAGCAGCGCGGGACCCGCTGGCTACGAGCAGTACTTC,CASSAGPAGYEQYF
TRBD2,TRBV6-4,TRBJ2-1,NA,TGTGCCAGCAGTGAGAACGGGGGGGCCATAGGCGATGAGCAGTTCTTC,CASSENGGAIGDEQFF
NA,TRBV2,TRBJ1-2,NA,TGTGCCAGCAGTGAAGTGGCAGGGCCTTCCTATGGCTACACCTTC,CASSEVAGPSYGYTF
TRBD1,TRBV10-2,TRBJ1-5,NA,TGCGCCAGCAGTGAGTCGGACAGGGAGCAGCCCCAGCATTTT,CASSESDREQPQHF
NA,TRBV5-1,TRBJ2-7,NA,TGCGCCAGCAGGCGGCGTGTGGGGGGTCGTAAGGACGAGCAGTACTTC,CASRRRVGGRKDEQYF
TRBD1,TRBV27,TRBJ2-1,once,TGTGCCAGCAGTTTATCGGTGGGCAGGGGGACCAATGAGCAGTTCTTC,CASSLSVGRGTNEQFF
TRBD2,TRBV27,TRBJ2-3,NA,TGTGCCAGCAGTACACTAGCGGGGGGCTATACGCAGTATTTT,CASSTLAGGYTQYF
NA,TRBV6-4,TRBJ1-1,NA,TGTGCCAGCAGTGACTCTCCGGGGATGAACACTGAAGCTTTCTTT,CASSDSPGMNTEAFF
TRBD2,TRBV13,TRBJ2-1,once,TGTGCCAGCAGCGCGACTAGCGGACCATACAATGAGCAGTTCTTC,CASSATSGPYNEQFF
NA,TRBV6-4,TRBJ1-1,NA,TGTGCCAGCAGTGAAAGCACAGGCAGGCACACTGAAGCTTTCTTT,CASSESTGRHTEAFF
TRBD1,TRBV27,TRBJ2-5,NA,TGTGCCAGCAGTTTCGGACAGGGGGTAGGGGAGACCCAGTACTTC,CASSFGQGVGETQYF
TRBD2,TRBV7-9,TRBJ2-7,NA,TGTGCCAGCAGCACCTTAGCGGGGGGCACGTCGTACGAGCAGTACTTC,CASSTLAGGTSYEQYF
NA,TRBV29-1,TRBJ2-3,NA,TGCAGCGGGGACGTAACCTCTAGCACAGATACGCAGTATTTT,CSGDVTSSTDTQYF
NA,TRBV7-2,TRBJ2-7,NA,TGTGCCAGCAGCCCCTTGTTTTCCAAACACTACGAGCAGTACTTC,CASSPLFSKHYEQYF
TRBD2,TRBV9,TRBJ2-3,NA,TGTGCCAGCAGCGTAGGACGGGGGGGCTCAGATACGCAGTATTTT,CASSVGRGGSDTQYF
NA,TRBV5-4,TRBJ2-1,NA,TGTGCCAGCAGCCTACCGCTGGAGGGGGGGTTAAATGAGCAGTTCTTC,CASSLPLEGGLNEQFF
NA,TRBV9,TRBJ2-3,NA,TGTGCCAGCAGCGTACAGCGGACAGATACGCAGTATTTT,CASSVQRTDTQYF
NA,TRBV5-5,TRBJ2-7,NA,TGTGCCAGCAGCTTGATTCGGGCAAGCCTACGAAACGACTTC,CASSLIRASLRNDF
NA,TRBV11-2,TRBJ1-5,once,TGTGCCAGCAGCTTAGCCAGGGGCAATCAGCCCCAGCATTTT,CASSLARGNQPQHF
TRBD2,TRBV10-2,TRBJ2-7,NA,TGCGCCACCAGACGGGGGGGGTACGAGCAGTACTTC,CATRRGGYEQYF
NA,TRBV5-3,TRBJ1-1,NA,TGTGCCAGAAGCTTGGACAGGCCTATGAACACTGAAGCTTTCTTT,CARSLDRPMNTEAFF
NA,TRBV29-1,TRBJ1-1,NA,TGCAGCGTTGCGGGACAGAACACTGAAGCTTTCTTT,CSVAGQNTEAFF
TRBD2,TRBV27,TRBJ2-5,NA,TGTGCCAGCAGTTTAGCGGGGGGGCTAGAGACCCAGTACTTC,CASSLAGGLETQYF